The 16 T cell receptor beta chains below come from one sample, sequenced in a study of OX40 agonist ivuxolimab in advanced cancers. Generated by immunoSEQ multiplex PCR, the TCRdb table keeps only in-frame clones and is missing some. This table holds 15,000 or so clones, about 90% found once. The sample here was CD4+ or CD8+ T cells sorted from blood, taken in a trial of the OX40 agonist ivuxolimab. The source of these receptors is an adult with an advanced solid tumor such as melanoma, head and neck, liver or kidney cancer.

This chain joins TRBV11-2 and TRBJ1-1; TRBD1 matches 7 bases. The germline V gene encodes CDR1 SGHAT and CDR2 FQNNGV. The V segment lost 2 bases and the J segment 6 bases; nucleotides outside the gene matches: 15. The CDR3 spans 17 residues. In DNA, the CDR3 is TGTGCCAGCAGCTTAAGGGGGCGCGGGGGAATCATCGCTGAAGCTTTCTTT. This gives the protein CASSLRGRGGIIAEAFF.

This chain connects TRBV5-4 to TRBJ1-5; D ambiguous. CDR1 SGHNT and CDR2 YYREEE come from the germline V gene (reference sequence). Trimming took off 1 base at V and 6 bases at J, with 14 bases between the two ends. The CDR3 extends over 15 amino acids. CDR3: CASSLRPGLSQPQHF. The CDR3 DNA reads TGTGCCAGCAGCTTGAGGCCGGGTTTGAGTCAGCCCCAGCATTTT.

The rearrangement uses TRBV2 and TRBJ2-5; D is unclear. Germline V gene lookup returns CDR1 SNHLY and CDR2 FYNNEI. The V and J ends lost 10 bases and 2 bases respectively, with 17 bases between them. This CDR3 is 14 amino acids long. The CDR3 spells CANSLVGPQETQYF. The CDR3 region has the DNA TGTGCCAACTCTCTTGTGGGCCCACAAGAGACCCAGTACTTC.

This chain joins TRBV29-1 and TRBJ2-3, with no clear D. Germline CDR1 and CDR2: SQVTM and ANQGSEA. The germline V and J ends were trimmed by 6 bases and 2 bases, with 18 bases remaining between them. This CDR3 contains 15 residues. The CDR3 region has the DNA TGCAGCGTAAATAGTGGTGGAATCCCCACAGATACGCAGTATTTT. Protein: CSVNSGGIPTDTQYF.

Here the CDR3 reads CASSYSTGWGYTF. CDR3 nucleotide sequence: TGTGCCAGCAGTTACTCGACAGGCTGGGGCTACACCTTC. The chain is built from TRBV6-5 and TRBJ1-2; possible D gene TRBD1, 6 bases. The V gene's germline CDR1 is MNHEY and CDR2 SVGAGI. V lost 0 bases to trimming and J lost 8 bases, with 10 bases between them. This CDR3 has 13 amino acids.

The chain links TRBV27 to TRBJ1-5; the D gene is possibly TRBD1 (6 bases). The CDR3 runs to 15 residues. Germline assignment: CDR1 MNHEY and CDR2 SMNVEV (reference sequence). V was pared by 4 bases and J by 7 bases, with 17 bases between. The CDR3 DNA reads TGTGCCAGCAGTTGGTCCGGGACACAAGGGCAGCCCCAGCATTTT. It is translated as CASSWSGTQGQPQHF.

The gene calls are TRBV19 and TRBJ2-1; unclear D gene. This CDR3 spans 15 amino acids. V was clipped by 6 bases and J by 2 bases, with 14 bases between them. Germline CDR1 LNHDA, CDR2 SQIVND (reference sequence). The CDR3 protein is CASSLILSPYNEQFF. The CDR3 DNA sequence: TGTGCCAGTAGCCTAATATTGTCTCCCTACAATGAGCAGTTCTTC.

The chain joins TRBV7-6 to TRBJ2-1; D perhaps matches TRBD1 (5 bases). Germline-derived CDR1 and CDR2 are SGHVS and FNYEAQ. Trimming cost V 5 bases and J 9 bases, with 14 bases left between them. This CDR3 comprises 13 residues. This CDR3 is CASSVQGIGEQFF. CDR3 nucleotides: TGTGCCAGCAGCGTGCAGGGTATAGGTGAGCAGTTCTTC.

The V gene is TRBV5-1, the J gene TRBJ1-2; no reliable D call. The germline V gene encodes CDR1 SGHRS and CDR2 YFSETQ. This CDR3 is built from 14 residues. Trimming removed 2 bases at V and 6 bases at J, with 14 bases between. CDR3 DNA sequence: TGCGCCAGCAGCTTAACAGTAACAAGCGATGGCTACACCTTC. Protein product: CASSLTVTSDGYTF.

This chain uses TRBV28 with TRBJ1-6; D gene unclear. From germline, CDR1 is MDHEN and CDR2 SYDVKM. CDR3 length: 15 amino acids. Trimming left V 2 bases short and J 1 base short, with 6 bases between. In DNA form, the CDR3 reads TGTGCCAGCAGTTTAGAAAGGTCCTATAATTCACCCCTCCACTTT. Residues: CASSLERSYNSPLHF.

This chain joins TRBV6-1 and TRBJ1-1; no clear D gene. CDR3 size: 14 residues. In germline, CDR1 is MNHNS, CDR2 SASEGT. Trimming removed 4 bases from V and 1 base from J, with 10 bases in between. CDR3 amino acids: CASSAGHANTEAFF. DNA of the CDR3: TGTGCCAGCAGTGCGGGTCACGCGAACACTGAAGCTTTCTTT.

CDR3 residues: CASSLTSGGPKDTQYF. The CDR3 DNA reads TGTGCCAGCAGCTTAACTAGCGGGGGCCCGAAAGATACGCAGTATTTT. The chain has TRBV13 and TRBJ2-3; 11 positions match TRBD2. With 2 bases clipped from V and 5 bases from J, the junction kept 6 bases outside the gene matches. This CDR3 region has 16 residues. The germline CDR1 and CDR2 sequences are PRHDT and FYEKMQ (reference sequence).

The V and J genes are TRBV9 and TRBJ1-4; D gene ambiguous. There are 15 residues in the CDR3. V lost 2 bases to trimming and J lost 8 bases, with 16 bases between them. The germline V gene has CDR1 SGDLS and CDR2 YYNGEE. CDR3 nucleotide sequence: TGTGCCAGCAGCGTCGGGGATTGGGGAGGCGAAAAACTGTTTTTT. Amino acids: CASSVGDWGGEKLFF.

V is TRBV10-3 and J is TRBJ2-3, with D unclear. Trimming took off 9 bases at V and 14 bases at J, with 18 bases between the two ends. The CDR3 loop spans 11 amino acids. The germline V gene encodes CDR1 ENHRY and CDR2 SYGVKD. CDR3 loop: CAMGTTSQVYF. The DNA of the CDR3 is TGTGCCATGGGTACTACGAGCCAAGTGTATTTT.

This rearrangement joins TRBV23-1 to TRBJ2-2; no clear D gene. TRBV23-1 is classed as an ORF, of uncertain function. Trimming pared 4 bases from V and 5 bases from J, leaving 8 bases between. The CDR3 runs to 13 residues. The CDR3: CASSPLETGELFF. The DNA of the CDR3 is TGCGCCAGCAGTCCCTTAGAGACCGGGGAGCTGTTTTTT.

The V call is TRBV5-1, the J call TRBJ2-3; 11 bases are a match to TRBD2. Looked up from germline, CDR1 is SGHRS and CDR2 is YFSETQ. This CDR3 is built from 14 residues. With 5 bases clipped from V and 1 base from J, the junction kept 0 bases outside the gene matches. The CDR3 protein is CASRLAGGTDTQYF. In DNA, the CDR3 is TGCGCCAGCAGACTAGCGGGGGGCACAGATACGCAGTATTTT.